This T cell receptor (beta chain) was captured in a study of tumor-infiltrating lymphocytes in primary liver carcinoma. This clonotype was recorded a few times. Unmatched junction bases numbered 7, after V lost 4 bases and J lost 4 bases. From germline, CDR1 is MGHRA and CDR2 YSYEKL. The CDR3 runs 15 residues. The source of the blood RNA was unsorted whole blood, and germline DNA was extracted as well. TCR beta cDNA was made from 400 to 600 ng total RNA with a constant-region primer. Researchers made the TCR beta libraries by running three nested multiplex PCR rounds with slightly modified ARM-PCR. Investigators reported that the first two PCR rounds, at around 11 cycles each, used TRBV1-TRBV30 forward primers with a C-beta reverse primer. Using its own MiXCR run on the multiplex PCR reads, TCRdb lists one record per CDR3 protein. The sample consists of approximately 210,000 distinct CDR3 sequences, almost 65% of them appearing once.

The origin of this receptor is an older woman with primary liver carcinoma and hepatitis B virus infection. The chain is built from TRBV4-1 and TRBJ2-1, with 7 bases lining up with TRBD1. The material sequenced was peripheral blood. The CDR3 sequence: CASSRPGQSYNEQFF. The CDR3 bases are TGCGCCAGCAGCCGCCCGGGACAGTCTTACAATGAGCAGTTCTTC.